The clone carrying this T cell receptor (beta chain) showed up many times. As yet, its antigen is unknown. Carrying unique molecular identifiers, the cDNA also gained a universal primer site through template switching. MiXCR was run by TCRdb on the 5' RACE reads, yielding one entry per CDR3 protein. The sample consists of around 250,000 distinct CDR3 sequences, about 13% of them appearing once. This record comes from a study of identical twins. General study findings and limits: Out-of-frame TCR alpha sharing in monozygotic twins exceeded recombination model predictions.

The CDR3 is 14 residues long. Germline V gives CDR1 SGHAT, CDR2 FQNNGV. V gave up 7 bases and J gave up 3 bases; unmatched junction bases: 5. The sample was also reused in another study, on yellow fever vaccine responses in identical twins. That study reports: Reported findings indicate that twins' vaccine T cell responses seemed partially convergent, partially personalized.

This clonotype was obtained from a woman aged 18-29 years in good health. V usage is TRBV11-2 and J usage is TRBJ2-1; TRBD2 aligns across 8 bases. Input material: memory (CD45RO+) T cells sorted from blood. The CDR3 sequence is CASNSGGFYNEQFF. The CDR3 coding sequence is TGTGCCAGCAACAGCGGGGGCTTCTACAATGAGCAGTTCTTC.